This T cell receptor beta chain was recorded in a study of blood T cell repertoires in COVID-19. On the study more broadly: The cDNA or gDNA used as material had been derived from T cells, B-cell-depleted T cells, or PBMCs.

Original processing methods: Estimation of nucleated cell counts relied on the amplification of reference gene primers. Method: immunoSEQ multiplex PCR; TCRdb's copy keeps in-frame clones and lacks some. That table furnishes V, J and clone size, whereas the DNA furnished D and trimming. The repertoire holds roughly 160,000 clones, 85% to 90% seen once, with around 1.9% in the top ten. Between the trimmed V and J ends, which lost 3 bases and 11 bases, there was a span of 11 bases. The V gene's germline CDR1 is SGHNT and CDR2 YENEEA. The CDR3 is 12 residues long. The TCR sequence derives from a man aged 45 to 65 who had recovered from COVID-19. The sequenced material came from peripheral blood. V gene TRBV11-3 combines with J gene TRBJ2-1; D is possibly TRBD2 (6 bases). This CDR3 reads CASSFLAEQQFF. The CDR3 DNA sequence: TGTGCCAGCAGCTTTTTAGCGGAACAGCAGTTCTTC.